These 15 T cell receptor beta chains came from one sample sequenced in a study of OX40 agonist ivuxolimab in advanced cancers. Libraries were prepared by immunoSEQ multiplex PCR; TCRdb keeps only in-frame clonotypes and omits some of them. This sample has 60,000 or so clones, with about 90% found just once. The sample in question was CD4+ or CD8+ T cells sorted from blood, obtained in a trial of the OX40 agonist ivuxolimab. These receptors all stem from an adult with an advanced solid tumor such as melanoma, head and neck, liver or kidney cancer.

The CDR3 region is CASSLAPRANEKLFF. Written as DNA, the CDR3 is TGTGCCAGCAGCTTAGCGCCCAGGGCTAATGAAAAACTGTTTTTT. This rearrangement joins TRBV7-2 to TRBJ1-4; a weak D match, TRBD1 (5 bases). The V gene's germline CDR1 is SGHTA and CDR2 FQGNSA. Trimming pared 0 bases from V and 3 bases from J, leaving 8 bases between. The length of the CDR3 is 15 residues.

The rearrangement uses TRBV29-1 and TRBJ2-1; 9 bases align to TRBD2. The CDR3 runs to 14 residues. The germline CDR1 and CDR2 sequences are SQVTM and ANQGSEA. After removal of 4 bases from V and 5 bases from J, the junction contained 6 bases not matched to a gene. The CDR3 is CSVVRLAANNEQFF. The CDR3 coding sequence is TGCAGCGTTGTGCGACTAGCGGCCAACAATGAGCAGTTCTTC.

The chain employs TRBV7-2 and TRBJ2-7; D is perhaps TRBD2 (5 bases). CDR1 and CDR2 (germline): SGHTA, FQGNSA. The V gene lost 5 bases and the J gene lost 7 bases, with 18 bases spanning the gap. The CDR3 has 14 amino acids. CDR3 nucleotides: TGTGCCAGCAGCCCCGGACTCGAGCCTAGGGAGCAGTACTTC. It specifies CASSPGLEPREQYF.

V and J are TRBV28 and TRBJ2-5; D remains unclear. In germline, CDR1 is MDHEN, CDR2 SYDVKM. The CDR3 totals 14 residues. Deletions cut 2 bases from V and 4 bases from J, with 11 bases between. DNA for the CDR3: TGTGCCAGCAGTTTAAGCACCCCGCGAGAGACCCAGTACTTC. Amino acid sequence: CASSLSTPRETQYF.

This clone was picked up one time. The chain recombines TRBV5-1 with TRBJ1-1; no firm D call. Germline V gene sequence: CDR1 SGHRS, CDR2 YFSETQ. Trimming stripped 0 bases from V and 0 bases from J, with 9 bases between. This CDR3 has 15 residues. In DNA, the CDR3 is TGCGCCAGCAGCTTGGTAGCAGGAATGAACACTGAAGCTTTCTTT. Residues: CASSLVAGMNTEAFF. Combining the CDR3 with reference TRBV5-1 and TRBJ1-1 gives the whole variable domain KAGVTQTPRYLIKTRGQQVTLSCSPISGHRSVSWYQQTPGQGLQFLFEYFSETQRNKGNFPGRFSGRQFSNSRSEMNVSTLELGDSALYLCASSLVAGMNTEAFFGQGTRLTVV.

In nucleotides, the CDR3 is TGTGCCAGCAGCCAAGATCGGCCACCCCTCCACTTT. This encodes CASSQDRPPLHF. V usage is TRBV14 and J usage is TRBJ1-6; D uncertain. The CDR3 covers 12 residues. V lost 0 bases to trimming and J lost 11 bases, with 5 bases between them. The germline V gene has CDR1 SGHDN and CDR2 FVKESK.

The CDR3 loop is CASRLNPIGSQYF. Written as DNA, the CDR3 is TGTGCCAGCAGGCTCAACCCAATAGGGTCCCAGTACTTC. The chain couples TRBV28 to TRBJ2-5; D remains ambiguous. This CDR3 has 13 amino acids. From germline, CDR1 is MDHEN and CDR2 SYDVKM. V was shortened by 6 bases and J by 9 bases, with 17 bases between the two germline ends.

The chain carries TRBV18 and TRBJ2-7, with D perhaps matching TRBD1 (5 bases). This CDR3 contains 13 residues. V was clipped by 2 bases and J by 5 bases, with 10 bases between them. Germline V gene data show CDR1 as KGHSH and CDR2 as LQKENI. CDR3 nucleotide sequence: TGTGCCAGCTCACCAAATCAAGGGGACGAGCAGTACTTC. It yields the protein CASSPNQGDEQYF.

This clone showed up just a few times. This chain joins TRBV9 and TRBJ2-2; TRBD1 matches at 7 bases. Germline loops: CDR1 SGDLS, CDR2 YYNGEE. V dropped 3 bases and J dropped 6; count of bases not matched to a gene: 14. CDR3 length equals 17 residues. For the CDR3, the DNA is TGTGCCAGCAGCGCCAAAGAGGGGGCTAGCTTTTCCGGGGAGCTGTTTTTT. Translating gives CASSAKEGASFSGELFF.

This clone has a handful of counts. The rearrangement joins TRBV6-5 to TRBJ1-1, with no clear D. The CDR3 runs 15 residues. Between the trimmed V and J ends, which lost 4 bases and 1 base, there was a span of 13 bases. CDR1 is MNHEY and CDR2 is SVGAGI in the germline V gene. CDR3 in amino acids: CASSFEVNPNTEAFF. Here the CDR3 DNA reads TGTGCCAGCAGTTTCGAAGTAAACCCGAACACTGAAGCTTTCTTT.

The chain uses TRBV28 and TRBJ2-7; D unclear. The CDR3 consists of 15 residues. Between the trimmed V and J ends, which lost 4 bases and 3 bases, there was a span of 16 bases. Germline V gene lookup returns CDR1 MDHEN and CDR2 SYDVKM. This chain's CDR3 is CASSSSSTAHYEQYF. In nucleotides, the CDR3 is TGTGCCAGCAGTTCCTCATCAACGGCCCACTACGAGCAGTACTTC.

V gene TRBV5-1 combines with J gene TRBJ2-1; TRBD2 aligns across 11 bases. Germline V gives CDR1 SGHRS, CDR2 YFSETQ. The trim removed 4 bases at V and 5 bases at J, leaving 8 bases unmatched. This CDR3 is built from 16 residues. The CDR3 loop reads CASSREGTSGDNEQFF. The CDR3 bases are TGCGCCAGCAGCCGAGAGGGGACTAGCGGAGACAATGAGCAGTTCTTC. Full variable domain (missing parts from reference TRBV5-1 and TRBJ2-1): KAGVTQTPRYLIKTRGQQVTLSCSPISGHRSVSWYQQTPGQGLQFLFEYFSETQRNKGNFPGRFSGRQFSNSRSEMNVSTLELGDSALYLCASSREGTSGDNEQFFGPGTRLTVL.

This rearrangement joins TRBV28 to TRBJ2-5, with D tentatively TRBD2 (5 bases). Per germline, CDR1 MDHEN and CDR2 SYDVKM. Trimming took off 6 bases at V and 2 bases at J, with 16 bases between the two ends. This CDR3 is built from 15 residues. The CDR3 bases are TGTGCCAGCAGCCCCCCGGGAAGGAGACAAGAGACCCAGTACTTC. This encodes CASSPPGRRQETQYF. The variable domain in full, completed from reference TRBV28 and TRBJ2-5, reads DVKVTQSSRYLVKRTGEKVFLECVQDMDHENMFWYRQDPGLGLRLIYFSYDVKMKEKGDIPEGYSVSREKKERFSLILESASTNQTSMYLCASSPPGRRQETQYFGPGTRLLVL.

The V and J genes are TRBV27 and TRBJ1-1, with a possible D match to TRBD1 (6 bases). The germline V gene has CDR1 MNHEY and CDR2 SMNVEV (reference sequence). The CDR3 is 14 amino acids. The germline V and J ends were trimmed by 6 bases and 2 bases, with 13 bases remaining between them. The CDR3 reads CASRTGTINTEAFF. The CDR3, as DNA: TGTGCCAGCAGGACCGGGACAATCAACACTGAAGCTTTCTTT.

CDR3 nucleotides: TGCGCCAGCAGCTTAGGCCCAGGGAGCACTGAAGCTTTCTTT. Residues: CASSLGPGSTEAFF. The chain carries TRBV5-1 and TRBJ1-1; tentatively, D is TRBD1 (5 bases). Trimming pared 2 bases from V and 4 bases from J, leaving 12 bases between. CDR3 length: 14 residues. Per germline, CDR1 SGHRS and CDR2 YFSETQ.